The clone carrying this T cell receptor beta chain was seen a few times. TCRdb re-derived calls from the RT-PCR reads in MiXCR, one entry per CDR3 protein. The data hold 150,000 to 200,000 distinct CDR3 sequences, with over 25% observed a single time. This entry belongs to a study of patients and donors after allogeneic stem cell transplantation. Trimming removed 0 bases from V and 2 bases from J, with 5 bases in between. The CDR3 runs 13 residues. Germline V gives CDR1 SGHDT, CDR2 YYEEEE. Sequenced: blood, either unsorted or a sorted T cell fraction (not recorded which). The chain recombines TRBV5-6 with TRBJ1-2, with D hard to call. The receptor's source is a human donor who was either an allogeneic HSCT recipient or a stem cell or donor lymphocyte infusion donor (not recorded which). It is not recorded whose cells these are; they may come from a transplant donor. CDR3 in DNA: TGTGCCAGCAGCTTGGGGGCCAACTATGGCTACACCTTC. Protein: CASSLGANYGYTF.